The entry below describes one TCR beta chain. Per the germline V gene, CDR1 is MNHEY and CDR2 is SVGAGI. This CDR3 region has 13 residues. The V segment lost 7 bases and the J segment 4 bases; nucleotides outside the gene matches: 6. The sample comes from a study of blood T cell repertoires in COVID-19. Whole-study context: Some COVID-19 samples were acute and others convalescent; all came from the United States, Italy and Spain. In each case, the material was cDNA or gDNA derived from T cells, B-cell-depleted T cells, or PBMCs.

In the original workflow: Counts of nucleated cells, estimated from reference gene primer amplification, were obtained. Assay used: immunoSEQ multiplex PCR; TCRdb lists only in-frame clones, some missing. That table furnishes V, J and clone size, whereas the DNA furnished D and trimming. The data contain fewer than 50,000 clones, roughly 70% of them singletons. Sequenced: peripheral blood. This chain links TRBV6-5 with TRBJ2-7; 8 bases are shared with TRBD2. This clonotype was sampled from a man aged 80 or over with acute or convalescent COVID-19. Here the CDR3 DNA reads TGTGCCAGCACCCGAAGCGGGAGTTACGAGCAGTACTTC. It specifies CASTRSGSYEQYF.